This paragraph reports one T cell receptor beta chain. Antigen unknown. This record belongs to a study of T cell responses to AZD1222 COVID-19 vaccine. Whole-study findings and limits: All repertoire sampling was performed exclusively after the peak T cell response.

The germline gives CDR1 SGHTA, CDR2 FQGNSA. This CDR3 has 13 amino acids. The V end lost 0 bases, the J end lost 7 bases, and 9 bases lay between the germline ends. TCRdb's copy holds only in-frame clones and misses some; the assay was immunoSEQ multiplex PCR. Here the sample spans under 130,000 clones, 88% being singletons. The TCR sequence derives from an adult in good health. Sequenced material: peripheral blood, taken on day 0 of AZD1222 vaccination. The J gene is TRBJ1-2, the V gene TRBV7-2; D is unresolved. CDR3: CASSLATAFGYTF. CDR3 DNA: TGTGCCAGCAGCTTAGCCACAGCATTTGGCTACACCTTC.